This TCR beta chain stems from a study of blood T cell repertoires in COVID-19. The repertoire was sequenced with immunoSEQ multiplex PCR; TCRdb's copy has only in-frame clones and lacks some. The sample contains almost 350,000 clones, about nine tenths of which appear only once. The germline V gene has CDR1 MDHEN and CDR2 SYDVKM. The CDR3 extends over 15 amino acids. The J segment lost 5 bases and the V segment lost 5 bases, leaving 10 bases of the junction unmatched. Specimen: PBMCs or T cells enriched from blood (not recorded which). The TCR comes from a woman in her 30s who had been exposed to COVID-19. This rearrangement joins TRBV28 to TRBJ2-5; 8 bases agree with TRBD2. In DNA, the CDR3 is TGTGCCAGCAGTCCGAGGACTAGCCTGGGTGAGACCCAGTACTTC. This codes for CASSPRTSLGETQYF.